These T cell receptor beta chains were read from a single sample in a study of T-cell memory formation after mild COVID-19. TCRdb fed the 5' RACE reads into MiXCR, producing one record per CDR3 protein. The sample records approximately 560,000 distinct CDR3 sequences, 17% being singletons. The sequencing sample was made of PBMCs or a T cell subset sorted from them (not recorded which). These receptors all stem from an adult woman who had mild COVID-19 (a few samples of this study predate the infection). Cell type and time point are not known. Each CDR3 is given with its conserved first and last residue. The D gene is left open where the match is weak. Part of the rows lack a size; the others show once, few, many or a class for expanded clones.

j_gene | d_gene | abundance | v_gene | CDR3aa | CDR3nt
TRBJ2-3 | NA | NA | TRBV20-1 | CSAADYSSTDTQYF | TGCAGTGCCGCAGACTACTCATCCACAGATACGCAGTATTTT
TRBJ1-2 | NA | few | TRBV5-6 | CASSFQGSNYGYTF | TGTGCCAGCAGCTTCCAGGGCTCTAACTATGGCTACACCTTC
TRBJ1-2 | NA | NA | TRBV20-1 | CSANANYGYTF | TGCAGTGCCAATGCTAACTATGGCTACACCTTC
TRBJ2-3 | TRBD2 | NA | TRBV6-5 | CASTGGRAADTQYF | TGTGCCAGCACTGGCGGGAGGGCCGCCGATACGCAGTATTTT
TRBJ2-3 | NA | NA | TRBV29-1 | CSVGPRLSTDTQYF | TGCAGCGTTGGTCCTCGCCTCAGCACAGATACGCAGTATTTT
TRBJ2-7 | NA | few | TRBV10-3 | CAISRGSAYEQYF | TGTGCCATAAGTAGGGGTTCCGCCTACGAGCAGTACTTC
TRBJ1-1 | NA | NA | TRBV5-4 | CASSLEGGINTEAFF | TGTGCCAGCAGCTTGGAGGGGGGTATAAACACTGAAGCTTTCTTT
TRBJ2-7 | TRBD1 | NA | TRBV29-1 | CSVLGQGISYEQYF | TGCAGCGTTCTCGGACAGGGAATCTCCTACGAGCAGTACTTC
TRBJ2-3 | NA | few | TRBV6-2/TRBV6-3 | CASSYEGRSTTYADTQYF | TGTGCCAGCAGTTACGAGGGGAGGAGCACCACCTACGCAGATACGCAGTATTTT
TRBJ1-1 | NA | few | TRBV5-1 | CASRSGQGERSTEAFF | TGCGCCAGCAGATCTGGGCAGGGTGAGAGGAGCACTGAAGCTTTCTTT
TRBJ2-1 | TRBD1 | NA | TRBV7-8 | CASSSRGRVGYNEQFF | TGTGCCAGCAGCTCCAGGGGGCGCGTGGGGTACAATGAGCAGTTCTTC
TRBJ2-1 | TRBD2 | many | TRBV6-5 | CASSLGLTSGFEQFF | TGTGCCAGCAGTTTGGGCCTAACTAGCGGTTTTGAGCAGTTCTTC